A single sample is the source of the 31 T cell receptor beta chains below, sequenced in a study of neoadjuvant nivolumab and ipilimumab in lung cancer. TCRdb keeps only in-frame clones here, not all; method: immunoSEQ multiplex PCR. Among about 20,000 clones listed, less than 85% were seen once. Specimen: tumor tissue, collected after neoadjuvant nivolumab, alone or with ipilimumab, at or shortly before surgery. The receptors stem from an adult with non-small cell lung cancer.

The rearrangement joins TRBV6-6 to TRBJ2-3; D unresolved. Per germline, CDR1 MNHNY and CDR2 SVGAGI (reference sequence). V was pared by 2 bases and J by 3 bases, with 3 bases between. The CDR3 spans 12 residues. Here the CDR3 reads CASSYETDTQYF. Here the CDR3 DNA reads TGTGCCAGCAGTTACGAGACAGATACGCAGTATTTT.

This clone was detected once. The chain combines TRBV7-9 with TRBJ2-7; TRBD1 aligns across 8 bases. CDR1 is SEHNR and CDR2 is FQNEAQ in the germline V gene (reference sequence). V dropped 3 bases and J dropped 5; count of bases not matched to a gene: 12. The CDR3 sequence is 16 residues long. The CDR3 sequence is CASSFVGQGKGNEQYF. In DNA form, the CDR3 reads TGTGCCAGCAGCTTCGTTGGACAGGGTAAGGGGAACGAGCAGTACTTC.

V gene TRBV13 combines with J gene TRBJ2-2; D might be TRBD1 (5 bases). With 5 bases removed from V and 0 bases from J, the gap between germline ends came to 16 bases. Germline lookup yields CDR1 PRHDT and CDR2 FYEKMQ (reference sequence). The CDR3 is 17 residues long. The CDR3 loop reads CASSLRFQGSNTGELFF. CDR3 bases: TGTGCCAGCAGCCTACGATTCCAGGGCTCGAACACCGGGGAGCTGTTTTTT.

The chain employs TRBV2 and TRBJ1-5; 9 bases are shared with TRBD1. V was pared by 6 bases and J by 3 bases, with 6 bases of the junction left unmatched. Germline CDR1 is SNHLY and CDR2 is FYNNEI. The CDR3 extends over 15 amino acids. The CDR3 bases are TGTGCCAGCAGCGGGGGACAGGGAAACAATCAGCCCCAGCATTTT. This codes for CASSGGQGNNQPQHF.

This rearrangement joins TRBV11-1 to TRBJ1-1, with a weak D call TRBD1 (6 bases). The length of the CDR3 is 13 residues. Between the trimmed V and J ends, which lost 5 bases and 1 base, there was a span of 8 bases. Germline V gene data show CDR1 as SGHAT and CDR2 as FQDESV (reference sequence). The DNA for the CDR3 is TGTGCCAGCAGCCGGGACACGAACACTGAAGCTTTCTTT. Its translation: CASSRDTNTEAFF.

This clone was seen just once. The chain recombines TRBV6-1 with TRBJ1-1; a weak D match, TRBD1 (5 bases). Trimming took 2 bases from V and 6 from J, leaving 7 bases between them. This CDR3 is 12 amino acids long. CDR1 and CDR2 (germline): MNHNS, SASEGT. In DNA form, the CDR3 reads TGTGCCAGCAGTGAAATCAGGGCTGAAGCTTTCTTT. Translating it yields CASSEIRAEAFF.

V is TRBV2 and J is TRBJ2-2; D is ambiguous. Deletions cut 2 bases from V and 3 bases from J, with 4 bases between. This CDR3 spans 13 amino acids. Germline V gives CDR1 SNHLY, CDR2 FYNNEI. CDR3 nucleotides: TGTGCCAGCAGTGAAAGGGACACCGGGGAGCTGTTTTTT. Protein product: CASSERDTGELFF.

This chain joins TRBV11-2 and TRBJ2-7; 15 positions match TRBD2. J lost 0 bases, V lost 4 bases, and 4 bases had no gene match. This CDR3 comprises 17 residues. Germline V gene sequence: CDR1 SGHAT, CDR2 FQNNGV. The CDR3 bases are TGTGCCAGCAGCTCCGGACTAGCGGGGGGGTCCTCCTACGAGCAGTACTTC. Its translation is CASSSGLAGGSSYEQYF.

This clone was seen a single time. This chain links TRBV30 with TRBJ2-1; D tentatively reads TRBD1 or TRBD2 (5 bases each). Between the trimmed V and J ends, which lost 2 bases and 5 bases, there was a span of 7 bases. Germline V gene lookup returns CDR1 GTSNPN and CDR2 SVGIG (reference sequence). The CDR3 has 12 amino acids. CDR3: CAWSPGHNEQFF. In DNA, the CDR3 is TGTGCCTGGAGTCCGGGGCACAATGAGCAGTTCTTC.

V gene TRBV13 combines with J gene TRBJ2-1, with TRBD2 identical over 15 bases. This CDR3 contains 16 residues. CDR1 PRHDT and CDR2 FYEKMQ come from the germline V gene (reference sequence). V shed 7 bases, J shed 3 bases, and the junction held 4 bases outside the gene matches. For the CDR3, the DNA is TGTGCCAGCAACCCGGGACTAGCGGGGGGCTACAATGAGCAGTTCTTC. It translates to CASNPGLAGGYNEQFF.

This chain uses TRBV18 with TRBJ1-2; perhaps TRBD1 as D (6 bases). Germline CDR1 KGHSH, CDR2 LQKENI. V dropped 5 bases and J dropped 2 bases, with 12 bases sitting between them. CDR3 length: 14 residues. In DNA form, the CDR3 reads TGTGCCAGCTCAGCGACAGGCGGAAACTATGGCTACACCTTC. It is translated as CASSATGGNYGYTF.

This chain joins TRBV7-9 and TRBJ1-1; maybe TRBD1 (6 bases). Germline CDR1 SEHNR, CDR2 FQNEAQ (reference sequence). The CDR3 totals 15 residues. Trimming removed 1 base at V and 6 bases at J, with 15 bases between. CDR3 bases: TGTGCCAGCAGCTTAGTGAGCGGGGGGGGCCCTGAAGCTTTCTTT. It specifies CASSLVSGGGPEAFF. Together with reference TRBV7-9 and TRBJ1-1, the CDR3 gives the full variable domain: DTGVSQNPRHKITKRGQNVTFRCDPISEHNRLYWYRQTLGQGPEFLTYFQNEAQLEKSRLLSDRFSAERPKGSFSTLEIQRTEQGDSAMYLCASSLVSGGGPEAFFGQGTRLTVV.

V is TRBV2 and J is TRBJ2-2; 9 positions match TRBD1. Germline V lookup: CDR1 SNHLY, CDR2 FYNNEI. The CDR3 totals 15 residues. V lost 6 bases to trimming and J lost 5 bases; unmatched junction nucleotides: 7. CDR3 loop: CASSRDRALTGELFF. The CDR3 nucleotides read TGTGCCAGCAGCAGGGACAGGGCACTAACCGGGGAGCTGTTTTTT.

The J gene is TRBJ2-3, the V gene TRBV5-4; the match to TRBD1 covers 7 bases. Germline values: CDR1 SGHNT, CDR2 YYREEE (reference sequence). The CDR3 loop spans 15 amino acids. The V gene end was trimmed by 2 bases and the J gene end by 0 bases; junction bases not matched to a gene: 3. The CDR3 loop is CASSLPTGSTDTQYF. The CDR3 coding sequence is TGTGCCAGCAGCTTACCGACAGGGAGCACAGATACGCAGTATTTT.

J is TRBJ2-1 and V is TRBV6-6; no reliable D call. The germline V gene has CDR1 MNHNY and CDR2 SVGAGI (reference sequence). V was pared by 2 bases and J by 10 bases, with 9 bases between. The CDR3 is 12 residues long. CDR3 sequence (DNA): TGTGCCAGCAGTTACAGGGCCCGGGAGCAGTTCTTC. Amino acids: CASSYRAREQFF.

The V call is TRBV14, the J call TRBJ2-3; D call uncertain. This CDR3 contains 14 residues. Germline lookup yields CDR1 SGHDN and CDR2 FVKESK. V dropped 6 bases and J dropped 2 bases, with 12 bases sitting between them. DNA of the CDR3: TGTGCCAGCAGTAAAATTAGCAACACAGATACGCAGTATTTT. Its protein product is CASSKISNTDTQYF.

The chain carries TRBV7-3 and TRBJ1-6; TRBD1 aligns across 9 bases. CDR1 SGHTA and CDR2 FQGTGA come from the germline V gene. The V segment lost 3 bases and the J segment 7 bases; nucleotides outside the gene matches: 7. The CDR3 is 16 residues long. Written as DNA, the CDR3 is TGTGCCAGCAGCTTGTTCCCGGGACAGGGAAATTCACCCCTCCACTTT. Its protein is CASSLFPGQGNSPLHF.

This chain uses TRBV2 with TRBJ2-1; 8 nucleotides agree with TRBD1. Germline V gives CDR1 SNHLY, CDR2 FYNNEI. With V trimmed by 6 bases and J by 0 bases, 7 bases remained unmatched. This CDR3 is 16 amino acids long. CDR3 sequence reads: CASSETGDSSYNEQFF. The CDR3 DNA follows: TGTGCCAGCAGCGAGACAGGGGACAGCTCCTACAATGAGCAGTTCTTC. Looking up the rest from reference TRBV2 and TRBJ2-1 gives the full variable domain: EPEVTQTPSHQVTQMGQEVILRCVPISNHLYFYWYRQILGQKVEFLVSFYNNEISEKSEIFDDQFSVERPDGSNFTLKIRSTKLEDSAMYFCASSETGDSSYNEQFFGPGTRLTVL.

This rearrangement joins TRBV19 to TRBJ1-5; 7 bases map to TRBD1. The CDR3 loop spans 14 amino acids. V dropped 10 bases and J dropped 3; count of bases not matched to a gene: 9. CDR1 and CDR2 (germline): LNHDA, SQIVND (reference sequence). In nucleotides, the CDR3 is TGTGCCACCAGGGCAGGGGGTACCAATCAGCCCCAGCATTTT. This gives the protein CATRAGGTNQPQHF.

The genes are TRBV7-2 and TRBJ2-7; 11 bases match TRBD2. Germline assignment: CDR1 SGHTA and CDR2 FQGNSA. The CDR3 sequence is 15 residues long. Trimming at V came to 5 bases and at J to 2 bases, leaving 5 bases not matched to a gene. The chain's CDR3 is CASSTMGLAAYEQYF. The CDR3 region has the DNA TGTGCCAGCAGCACCATGGGACTAGCGGCCTACGAGCAGTACTTC.

This clone occurred once. This rearrangement joins TRBV5-5 to TRBJ2-7, with a possible D match to TRBD2 (7 bases). The V end was cut by 4 bases, the J end by 0 bases, with 11 bases between. The V gene's germline CDR1 is SGHKS and CDR2 YYEKEE (reference sequence). CDR3 length: 14 residues. CDR3 nucleotides: TGTGCCAGCAGCAGCGGGACACTCTCCTACGAGCAGTACTTC. Amino acid sequence: CASSSGTLSYEQYF. Looking up the rest from reference TRBV5-5 and TRBJ2-7 gives the full variable domain: DAGVTQSPTHLIKTRGQQVTLRCSPISGHKSVSWYQQVLGQGPQFIFQYYEKEERGRGNFPDRFSARQFPNYSSELNVNALLLGDSALYLCASSSGTLSYEQYFGPGTRLTVT.

The chain couples TRBV5-1 to TRBJ2-1; weak D call: TRBD2 (6 bases). In germline, CDR1 is SGHRS, CDR2 YFSETQ. The CDR3 is 14 residues long. V was clipped by 1 base and J by 6 bases, with 11 bases between them. The CDR3: CASSLYAGSNEQFF. The DNA of the CDR3 is TGCGCCAGCAGCTTGTATGCGGGATCCAATGAGCAGTTCTTC.

The chain uses TRBV7-9 and TRBJ2-7; D is unresolved. From germline, CDR1 is SEHNR and CDR2 FQNEAQ (reference sequence). V gave up 0 bases and J gave up 10 bases, with 10 bases separating them. This CDR3 contains 12 residues. The CDR3 DNA reads as TGTGCCAGCAGCTTAGCCATAGGTATACAGTACTTC. Translation: CASSLAIGIQYF.

The V and J genes are TRBV5-1 and TRBJ1-1; a possible D gene is TRBD1 (5 bases). V was cut by 0 bases and J by 5 bases, with 26 bases left in between. Germline V gene lookup returns CDR1 SGHRS and CDR2 YFSETQ. The CDR3 is 19 residues long. CDR3 nucleotides: TGCGCCAGCAGCTTGGCCAGGTGGGGGGAAACGAGTTCGGGGACTGAAGCTTTCTTT. Protein product: CASSLARWGETSSGTEAFF.

This clone is medium-sized within its sample. The rearrangement joins TRBV6-1 to TRBJ2-5, with 8 positions matching TRBD1. Germline V CDR1 and CDR2: MNHNS, SASEGT. CDR3 size: 15 residues. V dropped 4 bases and J dropped 2; count of bases not matched to a gene: 6. Written as DNA, the CDR3 is TGTGCCAGCAGTGCTAGGGACAGGCGACAAGAGACCCAGTACTTC. This sequence encodes CASSARDRRQETQYF.

J is TRBJ1-5 and V is TRBV7-2; D remains unclear. The CDR3 has 13 amino acids. Per the germline V gene, CDR1 is SGHTA and CDR2 is FQGNSA. V was trimmed by 1 base and J by 4 bases, leaving 5 bases between them. The CDR3 spells CASSLVQNQPQHF. The DNA for the CDR3 is TGTGCCAGCAGCTTAGTCCAGAATCAGCCCCAGCATTTT.

The chain carries TRBV4-3 and TRBJ1-2; TRBD1 matches 7 bases. The CDR3 loop spans 18 amino acids. Trimming at V came to 1 base and at J to 4 bases, leaving 15 bases not matched to a gene. Germline values: CDR1 LGHNA, CDR2 YSLEER. The CDR3 DNA reads TGCGCCAGCAGCCAAGGGACAGGAGAGGCAGGGGGTGGCTATGGCTACACCTTC. Its protein is CASSQGTGEAGGGYGYTF.

The chain employs TRBV6-6 and TRBJ1-3, with D uncertain. Trimming shortened V by 0 bases and J by 4 bases, and 4 bases separated the two germline ends. In germline, CDR1 is MNHNY, CDR2 SVGAGI (reference sequence). This CDR3 is 13 amino acids long. This CDR3 reads CASSYSLGNTIYF. The DNA of the CDR3 is TGTGCCAGCAGTTACTCCCTGGGAAACACCATATATTTT.

The V gene is TRBV30, the J gene TRBJ1-2; 9 nucleotides match TRBD1. The length of the CDR3 is 12 residues. The germline gives CDR1 GTSNPN, CDR2 SVGIG (reference sequence). The trim removed 7 bases at V and 7 bases at J, leaving 7 bases unmatched. The CDR3 sequence: CASLQGARGYTF. As DNA, the CDR3 is TGTGCCTCGTTACAGGGGGCGCGTGGCTACACCTTC. The full variable domain, its missing parts supplied by reference TRBV30 and TRBJ1-2, is SQTIHQWPATLVQPVGSPLSLECTVEGTSNPNLYWYRQAAGRGLQLLFYSVGIGQISSEVPQNLSASRPQDRQFILSSKKLLLSDSGFYLCASLQGARGYTFGSGTRLTVV.

V usage is TRBV14 and J usage is TRBJ1-6, with D tentatively TRBD1 (6 bases). The CDR3 has 15 residues. Germline loops: CDR1 SGHDN, CDR2 FVKESK. Trimming removed 6 bases from V and 7 bases from J, with 16 bases in between. The CDR3 DNA follows: TGTGCCAGCAGTCTCCAGGGGAGGGGCAATTCACCCCTCCACTTT. Translated: CASSLQGRGNSPLHF.

This chain links TRBV11-2 with TRBJ2-7; 10 bases match TRBD1. Germline CDR1 is SGHAT and CDR2 is FQNNGV. The CDR3 has 14 residues. Trimming took 10 bases from V and 6 from J; bases not matched to a gene: 12. DNA for the CDR3: TGTGCCAACGAGCTCGGGACAGGGGCCGGCGAGCAGTACTTC. It codes for CANELGTGAGEQYF.